This TCR beta chain originates from a study of cytomegalovirus exposure and HLA in healthy donors. General observations from the study: In vitro experiments confirmed that three CMV-associated chains were specific for CMV antigens. Cytomegalovirus association was listed for approximately 150 TCR beta chains.

The V and J ends lost 0 bases and 0 bases respectively, with 6 bases between them. The CDR3 runs 16 residues. Germline lookup yields CDR1 KGHSH and CDR2 LQKENI. PCR primers comprised 60 Vbeta and 13 Jbeta primers. Libraries were prepared by immunoSEQ multiplex PCR; TCRdb keeps only in-frame clonotypes and omits some of them. The repertoire holds more than 150,000 clones, with 75% to 90% as singletons. Comments on this clone: The target antigen is unknown.

This clonotype was sampled from a woman under 30 in good health and CMV-seronegative. V and J are TRBV18 and TRBJ2-6; D is uncertain. Sequences were obtained from PBMCs. CDR3 residues: CASSPPISSGANVLTF. The CDR3, as DNA: TGTGCCAGCTCACCACCAATCAGCTCTGGGGCCAACGTCCTGACTTTC.